The clone carrying this T cell receptor beta chain was detected a few times. CDR3 length: 14 residues. Per the germline V gene, CDR1 is LNHDA and CDR2 is SQIVND (reference sequence). Unmatched junction bases numbered 4, after V lost 5 bases and J lost 3 bases. Authors' methods: It was from reference gene primer amplification that nucleated cell counts were estimated. The table came from immunoSEQ multiplex PCR; TCRdb's copy has only in-frame clones and leaves some out. The V and J calls and the clone size are those of that table, but D and trimming were determined from the DNA. The sample lists around 620,000 clones; around 89% were seen once. The record originates from a study of blood T cell repertoires in COVID-19. About the study: Collection of acute and convalescent COVID-19 samples took place in the United States, Italy and Spain. From T cells, B-cell-depleted T cells, or PBMCs came the material, which was cDNA or gDNA.

The rearrangement uses TRBV19 and TRBJ1-5; 7 bases line up with TRBD1. This TCR came from a woman aged 18-30 years with acute or convalescent COVID-19. The sequenced sample consisted of peripheral blood. CDR3 nucleotide sequence: TGTGCCAGTAGTTGGGACAGCTACAATCAGCCCCAGCATTTT. This encodes CASSWDSYNQPQHF.